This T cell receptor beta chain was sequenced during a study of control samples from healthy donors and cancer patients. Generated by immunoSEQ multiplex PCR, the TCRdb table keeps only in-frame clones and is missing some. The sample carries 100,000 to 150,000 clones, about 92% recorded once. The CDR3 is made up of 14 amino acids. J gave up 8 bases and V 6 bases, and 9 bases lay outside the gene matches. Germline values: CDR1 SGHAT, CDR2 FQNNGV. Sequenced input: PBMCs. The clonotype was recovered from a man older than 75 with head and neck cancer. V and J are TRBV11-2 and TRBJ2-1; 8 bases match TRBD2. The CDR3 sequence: CASSPNSGIDEQFF. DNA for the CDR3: TGTGCCAGCAGTCCTAATAGCGGGATCGATGAGCAGTTCTTC.